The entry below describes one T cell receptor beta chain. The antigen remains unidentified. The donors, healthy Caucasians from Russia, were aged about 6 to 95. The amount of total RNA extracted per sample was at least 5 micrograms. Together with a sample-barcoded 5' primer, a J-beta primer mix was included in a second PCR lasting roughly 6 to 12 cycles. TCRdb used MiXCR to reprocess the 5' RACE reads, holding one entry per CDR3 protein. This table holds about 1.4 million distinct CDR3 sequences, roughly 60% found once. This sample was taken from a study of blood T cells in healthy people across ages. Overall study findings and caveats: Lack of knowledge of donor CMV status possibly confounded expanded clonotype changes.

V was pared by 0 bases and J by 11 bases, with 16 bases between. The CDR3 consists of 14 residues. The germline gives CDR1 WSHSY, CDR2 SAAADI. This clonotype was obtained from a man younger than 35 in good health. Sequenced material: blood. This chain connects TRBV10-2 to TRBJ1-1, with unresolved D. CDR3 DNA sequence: TGCGCCAGCAGTGAGTCGCTCCTAAAAGGGTTGGCTTTCTTT. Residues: CASSESLLKGLAFF.